This paragraph reports one T cell receptor beta chain. V was trimmed by 2 bases and J by 3 bases, leaving 7 bases between them. The CDR3 consists of 13 residues. The germline V gene has CDR1 KGHSH and CDR2 LQKENI. The sample belongs to a study of CD8 T cells in Susac syndrome. CD8+ and CD4+ T cells from blood underwent TCR beta sequencing. TEMRA cells were FACS-enriched, and CD8+ and CD4+ T cells were isolated negatively. After extraction with the RNeasy kit, about 0.5 to 1 ug of the RNA was reverse transcribed using random hexamers. Across 54 Vbeta and 13 Jbeta, immunoSEQ multiplex PCR amplified TCR beta CDR3. TCRdb reanalysed the immunoSEQ multiplex PCR reads using MiXCR and keeps one entry per CDR3 protein. The sample contains around 160,000 distinct CDR3 sequences, roughly 95% of which appear only once.

The clonotype comes from a human donor in good health. The sequenced sample consisted of CD4+ T cells from PBMCs. The chain combines TRBV18 with TRBJ2-5; the D is unclear. CDR3 nucleotide sequence: TGTGCCAGCTCACCAAGAGAGAAAGAGACCCAGTACTTC. The encoded protein is CASSPREKETQYF.